This is a list of T cell receptor beta chains from one sample in a study of T cell responses to AZD1222 COVID-19 vaccine. Using immunoSEQ multiplex PCR, the repertoire was profiled, and TCRdb retains in-frame clones only, with some absent. The sample includes some 100,000 clones, 70% to 90% of them seen just once. Sequences were derived from peripheral blood, sampled on day 0 of AZD1222 vaccination. The source of these receptors is an adult in good health. CDR3s include the opening cysteine and the closing phenylalanine or tryptophan. Each record gives: J gene, clone size, D gene, V gene, CDR3 length, CDR3 DNA, CDR3 protein. A D gene is named only where the DNA matches it firmly. Rows give clone size only sometimes, using once, few, many, or a class for an expanded clone.

j_call: TRBJ1-5
clone_size: -
d_call: -
v_call: TRBV24-1
cdr3_length: 14
cdr3_nt: TGTGCCACCAGTGACTTCCCTACCGACCAGCCCCAGCATTTT
cdr3_aa: CATSDFPTDQPQHF

j_call: TRBJ1-4
clone_size: -
d_call: -
v_call: TRBV28
cdr3_length: 14
cdr3_nt: TGTGCCAGCAGTTCGGGGACGGTGAATGAAAAACTGTTTTTT
cdr3_aa: CASSSGTVNEKLFF

j_call: TRBJ2-1
clone_size: few
d_call: TRBD1
v_call: TRBV5-1
cdr3_length: 15
cdr3_nt: TGCGCCAGCAGGAGAGGGGACAGGGATTCTGATGAGCAGTTCTTC
cdr3_aa: CASRRGDRDSDEQFF

j_call: TRBJ2-1
clone_size: -
d_call: -
v_call: TRBV11-3
cdr3_length: 14
cdr3_nt: TGTGCCAGCAGCTTGTACAGGGCGAGGAATGAGCAGTTCTTC
cdr3_aa: CASSLYRARNEQFF

j_call: TRBJ1-1
clone_size: -
d_call: -
v_call: TRBV3-1/TRBV3-2
cdr3_length: 13
cdr3_nt: TGTGCCAGCAGCGTTCAGTTGAACACTGAAGCTTTCTTT
cdr3_aa: CASSVQLNTEAFF

j_call: TRBJ2-3
clone_size: -
d_call: TRBD2
v_call: TRBV5-4
cdr3_length: 16
cdr3_nt: TGTGCCAGCAGCCCCGGTGGGGGACTAAGCACAGATACGCAGTATTTT
cdr3_aa: CASSPGGGLSTDTQYF

j_call: TRBJ1-1
clone_size: -
d_call: -
v_call: TRBV10-3
cdr3_length: 14
cdr3_nt: TGTGCCATCAGTGATCCTCCCGAGAGGACAGAAGCTTTCTTT
cdr3_aa: CAISDPPERTEAFF

j_call: TRBJ2-7
clone_size: -
d_call: TRBD2
v_call: TRBV4-1
cdr3_length: 17
cdr3_nt: TGCGCCAGCAGCCAAGTAAATGTGGCTAGCGGGGGTTACGAGCAGTACTTC
cdr3_aa: CASSQVNVASGGYEQYF

j_call: TRBJ1-2
clone_size: -
d_call: -
v_call: TRBV7-9
cdr3_length: 15
cdr3_nt: TGTGCCAGCAGCTTAGCTGGAACGGGGGACTATGGCTACACCTTC
cdr3_aa: CASSLAGTGDYGYTF

j_call: TRBJ2-3
clone_size: -
d_call: TRBD2
v_call: TRBV24-1
cdr3_length: 16
cdr3_nt: TGTGCCACCAGTGATTTGGGGCGGGGGGACACAGATACGCAGTATTTT
cdr3_aa: CATSDLGRGDTDTQYF

j_call: TRBJ1-4
clone_size: once
d_call: -
v_call: TRBV6-5
cdr3_length: 14
cdr3_nt: TGTGCCAGCAGCCGGGGGACTACTAATGAAAAACTGTTTTTT
cdr3_aa: CASSRGTTNEKLFF

j_call: TRBJ1-1
clone_size: -
d_call: -
v_call: TRBV10-3
cdr3_length: 14
cdr3_nt: TGTGCCATCAGTGATGGCTCGGGGAACACTGAAGCTTTCTTT
cdr3_aa: CAISDGSGNTEAFF

j_call: TRBJ2-7
clone_size: -
d_call: -
v_call: TRBV2
cdr3_length: 13
cdr3_nt: TGTGCCAGCTACCGGGCCTTCTCCTACGAGCAGTACTTC
cdr3_aa: CASYRAFSYEQYF

j_call: TRBJ1-2
clone_size: -
d_call: TRBD1
v_call: TRBV19
cdr3_length: 17
cdr3_nt: TGTGCCAGTAGTATAACGGGACAGCGGGGCCTTTACTATGGCTACACCTTC
cdr3_aa: CASSITGQRGLYYGYTF

j_call: TRBJ2-2
clone_size: -
d_call: -
v_call: TRBV12-3/TRBV12-4
cdr3_length: 13
cdr3_nt: TGTGCCAGCTCACGGGGGTTCACCGGGGAGCTGTTTTTT
cdr3_aa: CASSRGFTGELFF

j_call: TRBJ2-2
clone_size: -
d_call: -
v_call: TRBV27
cdr3_length: 14
cdr3_nt: TGTGCCAGCAGTTTATATCGGGGTGACGGGGAGCTGTTTTTT
cdr3_aa: CASSLYRGDGELFF

j_call: TRBJ1-6
clone_size: -
d_call: -
v_call: TRBV5-1
cdr3_length: 13
cdr3_nt: TGCGCCAGCAGCTTGGTGGATAATTCACCCCTCCACTTT
cdr3_aa: CASSLVDNSPLHF

j_call: TRBJ2-7
clone_size: -
d_call: -
v_call: TRBV5-4
cdr3_length: 15
cdr3_nt: TGTGCCAGCAGCCCCGGAGGGGTCAGGACCTACGAGCAGTACTTC
cdr3_aa: CASSPGGVRTYEQYF

j_call: TRBJ2-5
clone_size: once
d_call: -
v_call: TRBV20-1
cdr3_length: 11
cdr3_nt: TGCAGTGCTAGAGCGGGAGAGACCCAGTACTTC
cdr3_aa: CSARAGETQYF

j_call: TRBJ1-1
clone_size: few
d_call: -
v_call: TRBV6-6
cdr3_length: 16
cdr3_nt: TGTGCCAGCAGCCCTCCCCCGTACGGCTCGAACACTGAAGCTTTCTTT
cdr3_aa: CASSPPPYGSNTEAFF

j_call: TRBJ2-3
clone_size: once
d_call: -
v_call: TRBV11-2
cdr3_length: 14
cdr3_nt: TGTGCCAGCAGCTGGGGACCTGGGACAGATACGCAGTATTTT
cdr3_aa: CASSWGPGTDTQYF

j_call: TRBJ1-2
clone_size: -
d_call: TRBD1
v_call: TRBV11-2
cdr3_length: 16
cdr3_nt: TGTGCCAGCAGCTTAGGACAGGGGGTTAGAGGAGATGGCTACACCTTC
cdr3_aa: CASSLGQGVRGDGYTF

j_call: TRBJ2-5
clone_size: -
d_call: TRBD1
v_call: TRBV4-1
cdr3_length: 15
cdr3_nt: TGCGCCAGCAGCCCCGAGGGACAGCCGAGGGAGACCCAGTACTTC
cdr3_aa: CASSPEGQPRETQYF

j_call: TRBJ2-7
clone_size: -
d_call: TRBD2
v_call: TRBV6-5
cdr3_length: 15
cdr3_nt: TGTGCCAGCAGCGTAGCGGGGGAAAGCTCCTACGAGCAGTACTTC
cdr3_aa: CASSVAGESSYEQYF

j_call: TRBJ1-2
clone_size: once
d_call: TRBD1
v_call: TRBV6-6
cdr3_length: 13
cdr3_nt: TGTGCCAGCGAAGGACAGGGGATAGGCGGCTACACCTTC
cdr3_aa: CASEGQGIGGYTF

j_call: TRBJ1-3
clone_size: -
d_call: -
v_call: TRBV4-1
cdr3_length: 17
cdr3_nt: TGCGCCAGCAGCCAAGAAGGCATGCGGGGCTCTGGAAACACCATATATTTT
cdr3_aa: CASSQEGMRGSGNTIYF

j_call: TRBJ2-7
clone_size: -
d_call: TRBD1
v_call: TRBV2
cdr3_length: 16
cdr3_nt: TGTGCCAGCAGTGAACTAGGACAGGCCGTTGGTAGCGAGCAGTACTTC
cdr3_aa: CASSELGQAVGSEQYF

j_call: TRBJ1-3
clone_size: -
d_call: -
v_call: TRBV2
cdr3_length: 14
cdr3_nt: TGTGCCAGCAGGGGGCATGGCTCTGGAAACACCATATATTTT
cdr3_aa: CASRGHGSGNTIYF

j_call: TRBJ1-1
clone_size: once
d_call: -
v_call: TRBV7-9
cdr3_length: 12
cdr3_nt: TGTGCCAGCAGCCCCGGGGGCGTGGAAGCTTTCTTT
cdr3_aa: CASSPGGVEAFF

j_call: TRBJ2-2
clone_size: few
d_call: -
v_call: TRBV4-2
cdr3_length: 16
cdr3_nt: TGTGCCAGCAGCCCAAACCCCGGGACGAACACCGGGGAGCTGTTTTTT
cdr3_aa: CASSPNPGTNTGELFF

j_call: TRBJ1-3
clone_size: -
d_call: -
v_call: TRBV9
cdr3_length: 15
cdr3_nt: TGTGCCAGCAGCGTAGGCCAGTTCTCTGGAAACACCATATATTTT
cdr3_aa: CASSVGQFSGNTIYF

j_call: TRBJ2-1
clone_size: once
d_call: -
v_call: TRBV7-8
cdr3_length: 14
cdr3_nt: TGTGCCAGCAGCTTAGAAGGGGCCAGGAATGAGCAGTTCTTC
cdr3_aa: CASSLEGARNEQFF

j_call: TRBJ2-2
clone_size: -
d_call: TRBD1
v_call: TRBV10-2
cdr3_length: 14
cdr3_nt: TGCGCCAGCAGAATAGGGACAGTCACCGGGGAGCTGTTTTTT
cdr3_aa: CASRIGTVTGELFF

j_call: TRBJ1-2
clone_size: -
d_call: -
v_call: TRBV11-2
cdr3_length: 15
cdr3_nt: TGTGCCAGCAGCTTCACCAGAGGATACGCCTATGGCTACACCTTC
cdr3_aa: CASSFTRGYAYGYTF

j_call: TRBJ1-1
clone_size: once
d_call: -
v_call: TRBV28
cdr3_length: 17
cdr3_nt: TGTGCCAGCAGTTTCCCCCAGGGGCAGGGTGGGTTCACTGAAGCTTTCTTT
cdr3_aa: CASSFPQGQGGFTEAFF

j_call: TRBJ2-7
clone_size: -
d_call: -
v_call: TRBV7-9
cdr3_length: 14
cdr3_nt: TGTGCCAGCAGCTATACAGGGTCCTCCTACGAGCAGTACTTC
cdr3_aa: CASSYTGSSYEQYF

j_call: TRBJ2-3
clone_size: once
d_call: -
v_call: TRBV6-4
cdr3_length: 13
cdr3_nt: TGTGCCAGCAGTGAACAGGGTTGGGATACGCAGTATTTT
cdr3_aa: CASSEQGWDTQYF

j_call: TRBJ1-3
clone_size: -
d_call: -
v_call: TRBV10-3
cdr3_length: 12
cdr3_nt: TGTGCCATCAGTGTTCCAAGCCGGGGGGAACATTTT
cdr3_aa: CAISVPSRGEHF

j_call: TRBJ1-3
clone_size: -
d_call: -
v_call: TRBV15
cdr3_length: 16
cdr3_nt: TGTGCCACCAGCAGAGAAGTTCGGACAGTCGGAAACACCATATATTTT
cdr3_aa: CATSREVRTVGNTIYF

j_call: TRBJ2-3
clone_size: -
d_call: TRBD2
v_call: TRBV5-4
cdr3_length: 15
cdr3_nt: TGTGCCAGCAGCCCCCGACTAGCGGGCACAGATACGCAGTATTTT
cdr3_aa: CASSPRLAGTDTQYF

j_call: TRBJ1-2
clone_size: once
d_call: TRBD1
v_call: TRBV5-1
cdr3_length: 15
cdr3_nt: TGCGCCAGCAGCTTGGGCACAGGGGGCGCGGATGGCTACACCTTC
cdr3_aa: CASSLGTGGADGYTF

j_call: TRBJ1-3
clone_size: -
d_call: -
v_call: TRBV5-6
cdr3_length: 13
cdr3_nt: TGTGCCAGCAGCTTACAGGGCGTTAACACCATATATTTT
cdr3_aa: CASSLQGVNTIYF

j_call: TRBJ1-2
clone_size: -
d_call: -
v_call: TRBV2
cdr3_length: 14
cdr3_nt: TGTGCCAGCAACCGGGGGATGAGCCTCTATGGCTACACCTTC
cdr3_aa: CASNRGMSLYGYTF

j_call: TRBJ2-2
clone_size: once
d_call: -
v_call: TRBV4-2
cdr3_length: 12
cdr3_nt: TGTGCCAGCAGCCCTGGGACCGGGGAGCTGTTTTTT
cdr3_aa: CASSPGTGELFF

j_call: TRBJ1-4
clone_size: -
d_call: -
v_call: TRBV9
cdr3_length: 17
cdr3_nt: TGTGCCAGCAGCGCGAGCTCTACAGGCGGCTCCAGAGAAAAACTGTTTTTT
cdr3_aa: CASSASSTGGSREKLFF

j_call: TRBJ1-5
clone_size: -
d_call: -
v_call: TRBV7-6
cdr3_length: 14
cdr3_nt: TGTGCCAGCAGCTTAGTTCAGGGCGATCAGCCCCAGCATTTT
cdr3_aa: CASSLVQGDQPQHF

j_call: TRBJ1-1
clone_size: -
d_call: TRBD1
v_call: TRBV29-1
cdr3_length: 13
cdr3_nt: TGCAGCCTCCACAGGGGGCCCGGCACTGAAGCTTTCTTT
cdr3_aa: CSLHRGPGTEAFF

j_call: TRBJ2-1
clone_size: -
d_call: TRBD2
v_call: TRBV6-5
cdr3_length: 15
cdr3_nt: TGTGCCAGCAGTTACTCGCGGGAGGGCCACAATGAGCAGTTCTTC
cdr3_aa: CASSYSREGHNEQFF

j_call: TRBJ1-2
clone_size: -
d_call: -
v_call: TRBV29-1
cdr3_length: 13
cdr3_nt: TGCAGCGCCCTTGAGGATGGGGGTTATGGCTACACCTTC
cdr3_aa: CSALEDGGYGYTF

j_call: TRBJ2-7
clone_size: -
d_call: TRBD2
v_call: TRBV5-1
cdr3_length: 17
cdr3_nt: TGCGCCAGCAGCTTGGATATCGGACTAGCGGGTTCTGGCGAGCAGTACTTC
cdr3_aa: CASSLDIGLAGSGEQYF

j_call: TRBJ2-1
clone_size: -
d_call: TRBD1
v_call: TRBV3-1/TRBV3-2
cdr3_length: 15
cdr3_nt: TGTGCCAGCAGCCAAGAGGGGACAGGGTTTGGTGAGCAGTTCTTC
cdr3_aa: CASSQEGTGFGEQFF

j_call: TRBJ1-1
clone_size: -
d_call: -
v_call: TRBV28
cdr3_length: 14
cdr3_nt: TGTGCCAGCAGTTTATCACGGGGAGGCACTGAAGCTTTCTTT
cdr3_aa: CASSLSRGGTEAFF

j_call: TRBJ1-1
clone_size: -
d_call: TRBD1
v_call: TRBV5-4
cdr3_length: 14
cdr3_nt: TGTGCCAGCAGCGAAACAGGGGGCTGGGCTGAAGCTTTCTTT
cdr3_aa: CASSETGGWAEAFF

j_call: TRBJ1-2
clone_size: once
d_call: -
v_call: TRBV11-3
cdr3_length: 15
cdr3_nt: TGTGCCAGCAGCTTGATAGGGGCGGCTAACTATGGCTACACCTTC
cdr3_aa: CASSLIGAANYGYTF

j_call: TRBJ2-1
clone_size: -
d_call: -
v_call: TRBV7-3
cdr3_length: 15
cdr3_nt: TGTGCCAGCAGCGCAACAGGGGACTACTACAATGAGCAGTTCTTC
cdr3_aa: CASSATGDYYNEQFF

j_call: TRBJ2-2
clone_size: -
d_call: -
v_call: TRBV29-1
cdr3_length: 13
cdr3_nt: TGCAGCGCCCAAGGGCCGGTAACCGGGGAGCTGTTTTTT
cdr3_aa: CSAQGPVTGELFF

j_call: TRBJ2-5
clone_size: -
d_call: TRBD2
v_call: TRBV5-5
cdr3_length: 17
cdr3_nt: TGTGCCAGCAGCGGGCCGGCTAGCGGGGGGCCGGACGAGACCCAGTACTTC
cdr3_aa: CASSGPASGGPDETQYF

j_call: TRBJ2-7
clone_size: once
d_call: -
v_call: TRBV5-6
cdr3_length: 14
cdr3_nt: TGTGCCAGCAGCTTAGCCGGGGGCCACTACGAGCAGTACTTC
cdr3_aa: CASSLAGGHYEQYF

j_call: TRBJ2-1
clone_size: -
d_call: -
v_call: TRBV7-3
cdr3_length: 15
cdr3_nt: TGTGCCAGCAGGCTCAGTGGGAGCTCCTACAATGAGCAGTTCTTC
cdr3_aa: CASRLSGSSYNEQFF

j_call: TRBJ2-3
clone_size: -
d_call: -
v_call: TRBV19
cdr3_length: 13
cdr3_nt: TGTGCCAGTACAGGGAGAATCACAGATACGCAGTATTTT
cdr3_aa: CASTGRITDTQYF